The 32 T cell receptor beta chains below come from one sample, sequenced in a study of T-cell reconstitution after alpha-beta-depleted transplantation in children. Unique molecular identifiers featured in how the TCRbeta library was prepared. In TCRdb, the PCR reads were re-called with MiXCR into one record per CDR3 protein. The data show fewer than 550,000 distinct CDR3 sequences, with roughly 10% seen just once and roughly 2.1% held by the top ten. Sequenced here: PBMCs, sampled before TCRalphabeta/CD19-depleted stem cell transplant. The source of these receptors is a child aged 2 to 15 with inherited bone marrow failure, due to receive a stem cell transplant.

Concerning this clonotype: One junction end does not reproduce the germline sequence, and a read error may be involved. The chain links TRBV12-3 or TRBV12-4 to TRBJ2-1; the match to TRBD2 covers 14 bases. The CDR3 consists of 20 residues. The CDR3 coding sequence is TGTGCCAGCAGTGGGTGGACTAGCGGGAGGCGGAGGGTAGGGTACAATGGGCAGTTCTTC. This sequence encodes CASSGWTSGRRRVGYNGQFF.

In this sample, this clonotype turned up many times. The V call is TRBV10-3, the J call TRBJ1-2; TRBD1 might be the D (5 bases). V was shortened by 7 bases and J by 2 bases, with 11 bases between the two germline ends. The CDR3 runs 13 residues. Germline V gives CDR1 ENHRY, CDR2 SYGVKD. The DNA for the CDR3 is TGTGCCATCAACCCATGGGGGAACTATGGCTACACCTTC. This codes for CAINPWGNYGYTF.

This clonotype was seen ten or more times. The rearrangement links TRBV18 to TRBJ2-1, with D perhaps matching TRBD1 (6 bases). The CDR3 is 18 amino acids. Between the trimmed V and J ends, which lost 1 base and 1 base, there was a span of 17 bases. Looked up from germline, CDR1 is KGHSH and CDR2 is LQKENI. The CDR3 sequence: CASSPLRSGANSYNEQFF. The CDR3 nucleotides read TGTGCCAGCTCACCACTGAGGTCAGGGGCGAATTCCTACAATGAGCAGTTCTTC.

This clonotype was seen at least ten times. The chain recombines TRBV4-1 with TRBJ1-5; possible D gene TRBD1, 5 bases. V lost 1 base to trimming and J lost 5 bases, with 18 bases between them. Germline V gene lookup returns CDR1 MGHRA and CDR2 YSYEKL. The CDR3 totals 17 residues. The CDR3 DNA reads as TGCGCCAGCAGCCAAGGAGGAGCCAGGGCCCTCCATCAGCCCCAGCATTTT. Translating it yields CASSQGGARALHQPQHF.

There are many counts of this clonotype. CDR3 residues: CASSLRASLSNEQFF. CDR3 sequence (DNA): TGTGCCAGCAGCTTACGTGCTAGCTTAAGCAATGAGCAGTTCTTC. The chain carries TRBV7-2 and TRBJ2-1, with D possibly matching TRBD2 (5 bases). Germline V gene data show CDR1 as SGHTA and CDR2 as FQGNSA. V gave up 2 bases and J gave up 6 bases, with 14 bases separating them. The CDR3 covers 15 residues.

Turning to this clonotype: A read error is possible here, since a much larger clone lies one base away. This rearrangement joins TRBV19 to TRBJ1-2; unclear D gene. V was trimmed by 3 bases and J by 8 bases, leaving 13 bases between them. Per the germline V gene, CDR1 is LNHDA and CDR2 is SQIVND (reference sequence). This CDR3 has 13 residues. The CDR3 region has the DNA TGTGCCAGTAGTATCCAAGCGACGGACGGCTACACCTTC. Protein: CASSIQATDGYTF.

This clonotype was picked up many times. This rearrangement joins TRBV5-1 to TRBJ1-1; D remains ambiguous. The CDR3 contains 15 residues. Germline V lookup: CDR1 SGHRS, CDR2 YFSETQ. V lost 3 bases, J lost 0 bases, and 12 bases lay in between. In DNA, the CDR3 is TGCGCCAGCAGCTCCCTCCCGGAAATGAACACTGAAGCTTTCTTT. Its protein product is CASSSLPEMNTEAFF.

On this clonotype: This could be a read error, since a much larger clone is one nucleotide away. The chain carries TRBV12-3 or TRBV12-4 and TRBJ2-1, with D unresolved. This CDR3 comprises 15 residues. The CDR3 loop is CASILEASSYNEQLF. CDR3 sequence (DNA): TGTGCCAGCATTTTAGAAGCGAGCTCCTACAATGAGCAGCTCTTC.

This clonotype appeared many times. V usage is TRBV5-1 and J usage is TRBJ2-6; possible D gene TRBD2, 5 bases. Germline V gene lookup returns CDR1 SGHRS and CDR2 YFSETQ. V was trimmed by 5 bases and J by 0 bases, leaving 6 bases between them. The CDR3 spans 14 residues. CDR3 in amino acids: CASRDYSGANVLTF. Written as DNA, the CDR3 is TGCGCCAGCAGAGACTACTCTGGGGCCAACGTCCTGACTTTC. Combining the CDR3 with reference TRBV5-1 and TRBJ2-6 gives the whole variable domain KAGVTQTPRYLIKTRGQQVTLSCSPISGHRSVSWYQQTPGQGLQFLFEYFSETQRNKGNFPGRFSGRQFSNSRSEMNVSTLELGDSALYLCASRDYSGANVLTFGAGSRLTVL.

This chain joins TRBV7-2 and TRBJ2-7, with 14 bases fitting TRBD2. The CDR3 extends over 16 amino acids. V shed 5 bases, J shed 5 bases, and the junction held 8 bases outside the gene matches. Germline loops: CDR1 SGHTA, CDR2 FQGNSA. For the CDR3, the DNA is TGTGCCAGCAGCCCACGGACTAGCGGGAGGAGTAACGAGCAGTACTTC. Translation gives CASSPRTSGRSNEQYF.

As regards this clonotype: This may stem from a read error, because a much larger clone lies one nucleotide away. The chain joins TRBV5-6 to TRBJ2-1; D is unclear. The CDR3 is 15 residues long. CDR1 and CDR2 (germline): SGHDT, YYEEEE. The CDR3 protein is CASSSLRILYNDQFF. Here the CDR3 DNA reads TGTGCCAGCAGCTCCCTCCGGATCCTCTACAATGACCAGTTCTTC.

In DNA, the CDR3 is TGTGCCAGCAGCTTACCCCTTGGGCGGGAATGGATTATCGAGCAGTACTTC. Translating gives CASSLPLGREWIIEQYF. J is TRBJ2-7 and V is TRBV7-2; D might be TRBD2 (6 bases). The CDR3 sequence is 17 residues long. V was clipped by 2 bases and J by 6 bases, with 23 bases between them. CDR1 and CDR2 (germline): SGHTA, FQGNSA.

V gene TRBV19 combines with J gene TRBJ2-1, with D possibly called TRBD1 or TRBD2 (6 bases each). The CDR3 is 15 amino acids. Between the trimmed V and J ends, which lost 6 bases and 5 bases, there was a span of 17 bases. CDR1 is LNHDA and CDR2 is SQIVND in the germline V gene (reference sequence). CDR3 sequence (DNA): TGTGCCAGTAGCTCACGGCGGGACATTAACAATGAGCAGTTCTTC. Amino acids: CASSSRRDINNEQFF.

As for this clonotype: A junction boundary mismatches the germline segment, possibly from a read error. The rearrangement uses TRBV5-1 and TRBJ2-2, with no clear D. The CDR3 totals 14 residues. From germline, CDR1 is SGHRS and CDR2 YFSETQ. In nucleotides, the CDR3 is TGCGCCAGCGGCTTGCTGGGGTCCCCCGGGGAGCTGTTTTTT. Translated, it gives CASGLLGSPGELFF.

This clonotype was found many times. The chain employs TRBV9 and TRBJ1-3, with D unclear. Germline V gives CDR1 SGDLS, CDR2 YYNGEE. The V end was cut by 3 bases, the J end by 0 bases, with 10 bases between. This CDR3 spans 15 amino acids. The CDR3 DNA reads TGTGCCAGCAGCGCCCGGGTTACCTCTGGAAACACCATATATTTT. Encoded protein: CASSARVTSGNTIYF.

The chain carries TRBV25-1 and TRBJ1-1; possible D gene TRBD1, 5 bases. This CDR3 comprises 19 residues. The germline CDR1 and CDR2 sequences are MGHDK and SYGVNS. Trimming left V 3 bases short and J 1 base short, with 24 bases between. This chain's CDR3 is CASSDLLIGTPEGNTEAFF. The CDR3 DNA reads as TGTGCCAGCAGTGATCTTCTTATCGGGACTCCAGAGGGGAACACTGAAGCTTTCTTT.

This clonotype was counted ten times or more. The rearrangement uses TRBV7-2 and TRBJ2-5; no reliable D call. This CDR3 region has 16 residues. V shed 0 bases and J shed 0 bases, with 11 bases lying between them. Germline values: CDR1 SGHTA, CDR2 FQGNSA. For the CDR3, the DNA is TGTGCCAGCAGCTTAGCATTGGGCAGGTACCAAGAGACCCAGTACTTC. It is translated as CASSLALGRYQETQYF.

This clonotype was seen many times. The CDR3 reads CASSLGLAEGSFYEQYF. DNA for the CDR3: TGTGCCAGCAGTTTAGGACTAGCGGAGGGGAGTTTCTACGAGCAGTACTTC. The chain joins TRBV28 to TRBJ2-7, with TRBD2 matching over 10 bases. Looked up from germline, CDR1 is MDHEN and CDR2 is SYDVKM. The CDR3 runs to 17 residues. V dropped 2 bases and J dropped 3; count of bases not matched to a gene: 10.

Only a few counts were recorded for this clonotype. This rearrangement joins TRBV28 to TRBJ2-7; D uncertain. Trimming shortened V by 3 bases and J by 3 bases, and 9 bases separated the two germline ends. This CDR3 region has 13 residues. Germline lookup yields CDR1 MDHEN and CDR2 SYDVKM. CDR3 DNA: TGTGCCAGCAGTTTGCATAGGCTCTACGAGCAGTACTTC. Protein: CASSLHRLYEQYF.

This chain uses TRBV7-6 with TRBJ1-1; D remains unclear. V was clipped by 5 bases and J by 1 base, with 8 bases between them. CDR1 is SGHVS and CDR2 is FNYEAQ in the germline V gene. The CDR3 extends over 13 amino acids. CDR3 coding DNA: TGTGCCAGCAGCGATTCCCCGAACACTGAAGCTTTCTTT. Amino acids: CASSDSPNTEAFF.

At least ten counts were recorded for this clonotype. The rearrangement links TRBV20-1 to TRBJ1-5; 12 bases align to TRBD1. The germline CDR1 and CDR2 sequences are DFQATT and SNEGSKA (reference sequence). The CDR3 runs to 14 residues. Trimming cost V 5 bases and J 4 bases; bases outside gene matches: 3. CDR3 in amino acids: CSAGTGGMNQPQHF. The CDR3 DNA sequence: TGCAGTGCTGGGACAGGGGGCATGAATCAGCCCCAGCATTTT.

This clonotype was recorded a few times. CDR3 in amino acids: CASSHSGRARVETQYF. CDR3 nucleotide sequence: TGTGCCAGCAGCCATAGCGGGAGGGCACGAGTAGAGACCCAGTACTTC. The rearrangement joins TRBV7-9 to TRBJ2-5; 11 bases align to TRBD2. This CDR3 contains 16 residues. With V trimmed by 5 bases and J by 4 bases, 9 bases remained unmatched. CDR1 and CDR2 from the germline V gene are SEHNR and FQNEAQ (reference sequence).

This clonotype occurred many times. The rearrangement uses TRBV7-9 and TRBJ1-1; D is uncertain. The ends were cut back, 1 base at V and 2 bases at J, with 11 bases in the middle. This CDR3 has 15 residues. From germline, CDR1 is SEHNR and CDR2 FQNEAQ (reference sequence). CDR3 bases: TGTGCCAGCAGCTTAGAAGTTGTGGGAAACACTGAAGCTTTCTTT. It yields the protein CASSLEVVGNTEAFF.

There are many counts of this clonotype. The chain has TRBV5-1 and TRBJ2-2, with D perhaps TRBD1 or TRBD2 (5 bases each). The V end was cut by 1 base, the J end by 7 bases, with 14 bases between. CDR3 length: 15 amino acids. CDR1 is SGHRS and CDR2 is YFSETQ in the germline V gene. This CDR3 reads CASSLMGVRIGELFF. Written as DNA, the CDR3 is TGCGCCAGCAGCTTGATGGGGGTGCGAATCGGGGAGCTGTTTTTT.

This clonotype occurred many times. The rearrangement links TRBV4-3 to TRBJ1-1; D is unresolved. The CDR3 is made up of 14 amino acids. Looked up from germline, CDR1 is LGHNA and CDR2 is YSLEER. Trimming removed 1 base from V and 4 bases from J, with 10 bases in between. CDR3 bases: TGCGCCAGCAGCCAAGGGGTTATGGGCACTGAAGCTTTCTTT. Translating gives CASSQGVMGTEAFF.

This clonotype was observed at least ten times. The chain carries TRBV20-1 and TRBJ1-2, with TRBD1 identical over 9 bases. The ends lost 5 bases at V and 3 bases at J; junction bases unmatched: 7. Germline-derived CDR1 and CDR2 are DFQATT and SNEGSKA (reference sequence). The CDR3 runs to 14 residues. Here the CDR3 reads CSAVPWTGDYGYTF. The CDR3, as DNA: TGCAGTGCTGTCCCTTGGACAGGGGACTATGGCTACACCTTC.

This clonotype appeared many times. Germline and junction disagree at one end, which may indicate a read error. The chain has TRBV27 and TRBJ1-3, with D tentatively TRBD1 (5 bases). This CDR3 contains 13 residues. Germline lookup yields CDR1 MNHEY and CDR2 SMNVEV (reference sequence). The CDR3 DNA reads TGTGCCACCAGTCCCAGGGCTGGAAACACCATATATTTT. This encodes CATSPRAGNTIYF.

This clonotype was found many times. In DNA form, the CDR3 reads TGCGCCAGCAGCCGGCGCGGGGGGAGGGACACTGAAGCTTTCTTT. Translated, it gives CASSRRGGRDTEAFF. The rearrangement joins TRBV4-1 to TRBJ1-1; maybe TRBD1 (5 bases). Trimming pared 4 bases from V and 3 bases from J, leaving 15 bases between. Germline V gene sequence: CDR1 MGHRA, CDR2 YSYEKL. The CDR3 loop spans 15 amino acids.

Details on this clonotype: Compared with germline, one end of the junction differs, possibly owing to a read error. J is TRBJ2-7 and V is TRBV20-1, with TRBD2 identical over 7 bases. CDR1 and CDR2 (germline): DFQATT, SNEGSKA (reference sequence). The CDR3 has 15 amino acids. The CDR3 spells CSARALLAVSYDQYF. DNA of the CDR3: TGCAGTGCTAGAGCACTTCTAGCGGTGTCCTACGACCAGTACTTC.

This clonotype was picked up many times. The rearrangement joins TRBV4-2 to TRBJ2-1, with a possible D match to TRBD2 (6 bases). The CDR3 extends over 16 amino acids. Germline-derived CDR1 and CDR2 are LGHNA and YNFKEQ. Trimming left V 1 base short and J 5 bases short, with 15 bases between. CDR3: CASSQVRGYGHNEQFF. In nucleotides, the CDR3 is TGTGCCAGCAGCCAAGTACGGGGGTACGGTCACAATGAGCAGTTCTTC.

This clonotype appeared many times. The chain employs TRBV11-3 and TRBJ2-7; 9 bases are a match to TRBD1. Germline CDR1 SGHNT, CDR2 YENEEA. The ends lost 5 bases at V and 5 bases at J; junction bases unmatched: 7. The CDR3 consists of 14 residues. The CDR3 here is CASSSTRDRDEQYF. The CDR3 coding sequence is TGTGCCAGCAGCAGCACCAGGGACAGGGACGAGCAGTACTTC. Full variable domain (rest looked up from reference TRBV11-3 and TRBJ2-7): EAGVVQSPRYKIIEKKQPVAFWCNPISGHNTLYWYLQNLGQGPELLIRYENEEAVDDSQLPKDRFSAERLKGVDSTLKIQPAELGDSAVYLCASSSTRDRDEQYFGPGTRLTVT.

In this sample, this clonotype turned up many times. The rearrangement joins TRBV4-3 to TRBJ2-3; tentatively, D is TRBD1 or TRBD2 (5 bases each). V lost 0 bases and J lost 8, with 15 bases in between. Germline loops: CDR1 LGHNA, CDR2 YSLEER. The CDR3 loop spans 15 amino acids. In DNA form, the CDR3 reads TGCGCCAGCAGCCAAGAGATTCAGGGCGGAGGTACGCAGTATTTT. This gives the protein CASSQEIQGGGTQYF.